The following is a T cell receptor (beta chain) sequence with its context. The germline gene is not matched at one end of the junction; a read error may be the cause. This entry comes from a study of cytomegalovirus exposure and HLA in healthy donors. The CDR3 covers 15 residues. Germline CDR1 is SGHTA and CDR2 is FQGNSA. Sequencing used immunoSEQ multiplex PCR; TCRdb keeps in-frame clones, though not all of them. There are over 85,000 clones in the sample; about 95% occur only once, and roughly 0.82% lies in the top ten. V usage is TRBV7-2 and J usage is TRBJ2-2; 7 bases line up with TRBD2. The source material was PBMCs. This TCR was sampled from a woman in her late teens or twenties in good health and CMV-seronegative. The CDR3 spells CVSSFGGGNTGELFF. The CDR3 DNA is TGTGTCAGCAGCTTCGGCGGGGGGAACACCGGGGAGCTGTTTTTT.